The 22 T cell receptor beta chains in this list originate from one sample, sequenced in a study of OX40 agonist ivuxolimab in advanced cancers. The data were produced by immunoSEQ multiplex PCR, yet TCRdb's version contains in-frame clones alone and is incomplete. Of 45,000 to 70,000 clones in the sample, more than 70% were seen once. Material: CD4+ or CD8+ T cells sorted from blood, obtained in a trial of the OX40 agonist ivuxolimab. The receptors stem from an adult with an advanced solid tumor such as melanoma, head and neck, liver or kidney cancer.

The chain uses TRBV7-2 and TRBJ1-2; weak D call: TRBD1 (5 bases). The V end lost 5 bases, the J end lost 6 bases, and 16 bases lay between the germline ends. The CDR3 length is 14 residues. The germline gives CDR1 SGHTA, CDR2 FQGNSA. CDR3 DNA: TGTGCCAGCAGCCACGGGACGGTAACTCATGGCTACACCTTC. Its protein product is CASSHGTVTHGYTF.

The gene calls are TRBV30 and TRBJ1-2; D call uncertain. V was shortened by 0 bases and J by 0 bases, with 11 bases between the two germline ends. Germline CDR1 and CDR2: GTSNPN and SVGIG (reference sequence). This CDR3 contains 15 residues. The CDR3 loop is CAWSVPPLANYGYTF. CDR3 DNA: TGTGCCTGGAGTGTACCCCCCTTAGCTAACTATGGCTACACCTTC.

V gene TRBV18 combines with J gene TRBJ2-2; TRBD1 matches at 7 bases. After removal of 5 bases from V and 0 bases from J, the junction contained 3 bases not matched to a gene. Germline CDR1 is KGHSH and CDR2 is LQKENI. CDR3 length: 15 residues. CDR3 loop: CASSGTVTNTGELFF. The CDR3 DNA reads as TGTGCCAGCTCAGGGACAGTTACGAACACCGGGGAGCTGTTTTTT. The complete variable domain, with remaining parts taken from reference TRBV18 and TRBJ2-2, reads NAGVMQNPRHLVRRRGQEARLRCSPMKGHSHVYWYRQLPEEGLKFMVYLQKENIIDESGMPKERFSAEFPKEGPSILRIQQVVRGDSAAYFCASSGTVTNTGELFFGEGSRLTVL.

This clone was seen a single time. The V call is TRBV14, the J call TRBJ1-5; TRBD1 matches at 7 bases. The CDR3 extends over 14 amino acids. CDR1 and CDR2 (germline): SGHDN, FVKESK. Trimming cost V 6 bases and J 5 bases; bases outside gene matches: 7. CDR3 sequence: CASSHTGVDQPQHF. Here the CDR3 DNA reads TGTGCCAGCAGTCATACAGGGGTAGATCAGCCCCAGCATTTT.

The chain recombines TRBV7-6 with TRBJ2-5, with 9 nucleotides matching TRBD1. After removal of 5 bases from V and 2 bases from J, the junction contained 6 bases not matched to a gene. Germline CDR1 SGHVS, CDR2 FNYEAQ. This CDR3 comprises 15 residues. As DNA, the CDR3 is TGTGCCAGCAGCCCGAACAGGGGGCCTCAAGAGACCCAGTACTTC. The encoded protein is CASSPNRGPQETQYF.

The chain recombines TRBV7-2 with TRBJ2-7; perhaps TRBD1 as D (6 bases). There are 15 residues in the CDR3. Germline V gene lookup returns CDR1 SGHTA and CDR2 FQGNSA. V shed 1 base and J shed 3 bases, with 13 bases lying between them. In nucleotides, the CDR3 is TGTGCCAGCAGCTTAGGTGGGGGCCTAAACTACGAGCAGTACTTC. Translated, it gives CASSLGGGLNYEQYF.

This clone came up once. V usage is TRBV7-8 and J usage is TRBJ2-7; D is uncertain. Germline CDR1 reads SGHVS; CDR2 reads FQNEAQ. This CDR3 comprises 14 residues. The ends were cut back, 5 bases at V and 3 bases at J, with 14 bases in the middle. CDR3 amino acids: CASSSRASGYEQYF. CDR3 nucleotide sequence: TGTGCCAGCAGCAGCCGGGCCTCAGGCTACGAGCAGTACTTC.

The chain combines TRBV6-1 with TRBJ1-1, with TRBD1 matching over 9 bases. The CDR3 contains 14 residues. With 5 bases clipped from V and 1 base from J, the junction kept 2 bases outside the gene matches. Per the germline V gene, CDR1 is MNHNS and CDR2 is SASEGT. The CDR3, as DNA: TGTGCCAGCAGTAAGGACAGGGGGAACACTGAAGCTTTCTTT. Its protein is CASSKDRGNTEAFF.

This chain joins TRBV2 and TRBJ2-3; D is undetermined. V lost 6 bases, J lost 0 bases, and 10 bases lay in between. Germline CDR1 SNHLY, CDR2 FYNNEI. The CDR3 consists of 14 residues. The CDR3 spells CASSPQPSTDTQYF. The CDR3 DNA reads TGTGCCAGCAGCCCCCAACCTAGCACAGATACGCAGTATTTT.

The chain employs TRBV5-1 and TRBJ1-4; tentatively, D is TRBD1 (5 bases). The CDR3 runs to 14 residues. Germline V gives CDR1 SGHRS, CDR2 YFSETQ. Trimming took 4 bases from V and 5 from J, leaving 12 bases between them. The CDR3 spells CASSPRDGNEKLFF. The CDR3 coding sequence is TGCGCCAGCAGCCCCAGGGACGGCAATGAAAAACTGTTTTTT. The entire variable domain, with the rest obtained from reference TRBV5-1 and TRBJ1-4, is as follows: KAGVTQTPRYLIKTRGQQVTLSCSPISGHRSVSWYQQTPGQGLQFLFEYFSETQRNKGNFPGRFSGRQFSNSRSEMNVSTLELGDSALYLCASSPRDGNEKLFFGSGTQLSVL.

This clone occurred once. This sequence joins TRBV12-5 and TRBJ1-1; a possible D gene is TRBD1 (5 bases). Germline CDR1 is LGHNT and CDR2 is FRNRAP. This CDR3 is 14 amino acids long. The V end was cut by 7 bases, the J end by 1 base, with 13 bases between. The CDR3 DNA sequence: TGTGCTAGTGCTCGGGGGGGGACGAACACTGAAGCTTTCTTT. Amino acids: CASARGGTNTEAFF.

The gene calls are TRBV7-6 and TRBJ2-1; possibly TRBD2 for D (5 bases). CDR3 length: 16 amino acids. In germline, CDR1 is SGHVS, CDR2 FNYEAQ. The germline V and J ends were trimmed by 2 bases and 0 bases, with 11 bases remaining between them. The CDR3 spells CASSLMTTLSYNEQFF. The CDR3 DNA is TGTGCCAGCAGCTTAATGACTACCCTCTCCTACAATGAGCAGTTCTTC. The variable domain in full, with the rest retrieved from reference TRBV7-6 and TRBJ2-1, is GAGVSQSPRYKVTKRGQDVALRCDPISGHVSLYWYRQALGQGPEFLTYFNYEAQQDKSGLPNDRFSAERPEGSISTLTIQRTEQRDSAMYRCASSLMTTLSYNEQFFGPGTRLTVL.

The rearrangement links TRBV2 to TRBJ2-2; D not resolved. Germline CDR1 and CDR2: SNHLY and FYNNEI. The CDR3 has 16 amino acids. V shed 0 bases and J shed 2 bases, with 10 bases lying between them. The CDR3 sequence is CASSEAGGDNTGELFF. The CDR3, as DNA: TGTGCCAGCAGTGAAGCTGGTGGGGATAACACCGGGGAGCTGTTTTTT.

This clone was observed a handful of times. The rearrangement uses TRBV6-4 and TRBJ2-3; D unresolved. Germline CDR1 is MRHNA and CDR2 is SNTAGT. The V end lost 0 bases, the J end lost 4 bases, and 8 bases lay between the germline ends. The length of the CDR3 is 14 residues. DNA for the CDR3: TGTGCCAGCAGTGACTCCGCCCGGGCAGATACGCAGTATTTT. It is translated as CASSDSARADTQYF.

Only one count was recorded for this clone. The J gene is TRBJ2-2, the V gene TRBV6-5; D call uncertain. The CDR3 is made up of 13 amino acids. Germline V gene data show CDR1 as MNHEY and CDR2 as SVGAGI. Trimming took 0 bases from V and 8 from J, leaving 7 bases between them. CDR3 in DNA: TGTGCCAGCAGTTACTCTGTTATTGGGGAGCTGTTTTTT. It yields the protein CASSYSVIGELFF.

The chain links TRBV19 to TRBJ2-5, with a possible D match to TRBD2 (6 bases). The CDR3 runs to 13 residues. Germline loops: CDR1 LNHDA, CDR2 SQIVND (reference sequence). Trimming pared 6 bases from V and 5 bases from J, leaving 13 bases between. DNA for the CDR3: TGTGCCAGTAGCCGGACTATGGCGGAGACCCAGTACTTC. Encoded protein: CASSRTMAETQYF.

The V gene is TRBV7-8, the J gene TRBJ2-6; TRBD1 agrees at 7 bases. Unmatched junction bases numbered 7, after V lost 6 bases and J lost 2 bases. The V gene's germline CDR1 is SGHVS and CDR2 FQNEAQ. The length of the CDR3 is 16 residues. The CDR3: CASSDRETTGANVLTF. The CDR3 DNA sequence: TGTGCCAGCAGTGACAGGGAGACTACTGGGGCCAACGTCCTGACTTTC.

The count of this clone is one. V gene TRBV7-8 combines with J gene TRBJ1-3, with D unclear. The CDR3 is 16 amino acids. Germline V gene sequence: CDR1 SGHVS, CDR2 FQNEAQ. Trimming pared 5 bases from V and 0 bases from J, leaving 14 bases between. CDR3 in amino acids: CASSPQWSTSGNTIYF. The CDR3, as DNA: TGTGCCAGCAGCCCTCAGTGGTCGACCTCTGGAAACACCATATATTTT.

The CDR3 spells CASSQDRTGPLSYEQYF. The DNA of the CDR3 is TGCGCCAGCAGCCAAGATAGGACAGGTCCCCTCTCCTACGAGCAGTACTTC. The genes are TRBV4-1 and TRBJ2-7; 7 nucleotides align to TRBD1. CDR3 length equals 17 residues. Germline assignment: CDR1 MGHRA and CDR2 YSYEKL. Unmatched junction bases numbered 8, after V lost 0 bases and J lost 0 bases.

This clone appeared once. The J gene is TRBJ1-3, the V gene TRBV18; TRBD1 is a possible D gene (6 bases). V was shortened by 3 bases and J by 2 bases, with 11 bases between the two germline ends. The length of the CDR3 is 15 residues. Looked up from germline, CDR1 is KGHSH and CDR2 is LQKENI. The DNA of the CDR3 is TGTGCCAGCTCACCCCCAGGGGAAACTGGAAACACCATATATTTT. This gives the protein CASSPPGETGNTIYF. Drawing the rest from reference TRBV18 and TRBJ1-3, the complete variable domain is NAGVMQNPRHLVRRRGQEARLRCSPMKGHSHVYWYRQLPEEGLKFMVYLQKENIIDESGMPKERFSAEFPKEGPSILRIQQVVRGDSAAYFCASSPPGETGNTIYFGEGSWLTVV.

This rearrangement joins TRBV11-2 to TRBJ1-2, with D unclear. Deletions cut 4 bases from V and 7 bases from J, with 10 bases between. CDR3 length: 12 residues. Looked up from germline, CDR1 is SGHAT and CDR2 is FQNNGV. The DNA for the CDR3 is TGTGCCAGCAGCTCCACAGCCGGTGGCTACACCTTC. This gives the protein CASSSTAGGYTF.

A few counts support this clone. The V call is TRBV7-2, the J call TRBJ1-3, with D maybe TRBD1 (6 bases). Trimming took off 5 bases at V and 2 bases at J, with 10 bases between the two ends. The CDR3 consists of 14 residues. The germline V gene has CDR1 SGHTA and CDR2 FQGNSA. CDR3 nucleotide sequence: TGTGCCAGCAGCAAACAGGGAACTGGAAACACCATATATTTT. It codes for CASSKQGTGNTIYF.